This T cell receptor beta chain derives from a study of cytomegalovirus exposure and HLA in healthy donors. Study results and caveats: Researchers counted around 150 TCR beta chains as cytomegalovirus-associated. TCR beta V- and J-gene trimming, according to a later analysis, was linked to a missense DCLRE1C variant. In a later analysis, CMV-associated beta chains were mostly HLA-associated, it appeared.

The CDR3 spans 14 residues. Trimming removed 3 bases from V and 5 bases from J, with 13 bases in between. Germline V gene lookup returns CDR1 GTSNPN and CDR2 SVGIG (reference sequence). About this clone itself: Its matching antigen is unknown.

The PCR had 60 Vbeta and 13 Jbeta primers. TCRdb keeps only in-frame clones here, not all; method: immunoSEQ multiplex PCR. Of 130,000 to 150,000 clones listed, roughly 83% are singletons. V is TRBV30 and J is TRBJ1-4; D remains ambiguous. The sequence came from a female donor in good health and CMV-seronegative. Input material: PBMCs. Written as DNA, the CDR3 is TGTGCCTGGAGAGCGGACGGAATAAATGAAAAACTGTTTTTT. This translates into CAWRADGINEKLFF.